The T cell receptor (beta chain) under discussion was sequenced for a study of shared clonotypes between healthy human individuals. CDR1 is GTSNPN and CDR2 is SVGIG in the germline V gene (reference sequence). The germline V and J ends were trimmed by 0 bases and 0 bases, with 11 bases remaining between them. This CDR3 contains 16 residues. Profiled with immunoSEQ multiplex PCR; TCRdb holds only in-frame clones, not every one. This table has millions of clones, 85% to 95% appearing once. The material sequenced was naive CD4+ T cells sorted from blood. Specified subset: CD45RA+ positively selected. The sequence was collected from a man between 18 and 35 years old in good health. V is TRBV30 and J is TRBJ1-4; D unresolved. CDR3 DNA: TGTGCCTGGAGTGTAATTCTTGAGGCAACTAATGAAAAACTGTTTTTT. As protein: CAWSVILEATNEKLFF.